The 21 T cell receptor beta chains below all came from one sample that was sequenced in a study of beta chain features in type 1 diabetes. TCRB transcripts that were expressed got sequenced, as all of the isolated RNA had been reverse transcribed. Some clones are missing from TCRdb's copy, which holds only in-frame ones; the method was immunoSEQ multiplex PCR. The table shows 300,000 to 400,000 clones, with approximately 13% occurring only once. These TCRs' antigens remain unknown. Study-wide results and limits: Among all four CD4+ subsets, Type 1 diabetes patients had TCRB CDR3s that were moderately but significantly shorter.

Material for sequencing was naive CD4+ T cells from blood. The receptor set was obtained from a woman under 30 with type 1 diabetes.

The CDR3 DNA reads TGTGCCAGCAGTCAGGCGTACGAGCAGTACTTC. Amino acid sequence: CASSQAYEQYF. The chain carries TRBV7-9 and TRBJ2-7; D gene uncertain. This CDR3 is built from 11 residues. V was trimmed by 6 bases and J by 4 bases, leaving 7 bases between them. Germline assignment: CDR1 SEHNR and CDR2 FQNEAQ (reference sequence).

J is TRBJ2-1 and V is TRBV9, with a weak D call TRBD1 (6 bases). The V and J ends lost 1 base and 3 bases respectively, with 8 bases between them. Germline V gene data show CDR1 as SGDLS and CDR2 as YYNGEE. The CDR3 sequence is 14 residues long. CDR3: CASSVWDNYNEQFF. As DNA, the CDR3 is TGTGCCAGCAGCGTATGGGACAACTACAATGAGCAGTTCTTC.

The V and J genes are TRBV29-1 and TRBJ1-2; no clear D. V was pared by 1 base and J by 7 bases, with 10 bases between. The CDR3 length is 12 residues. CDR1 is SQVTM and CDR2 is ANQGSEA in the germline V gene. The CDR3: CSVEVEGGGYTF. The CDR3 DNA is TGCAGCGTTGAAGTAGAGGGTGGTGGCTACACCTTC.

The rearrangement links TRBV30 to TRBJ1-2; weak D call: TRBD1 (6 bases). Germline assignment: CDR1 GTSNPN and CDR2 SVGIG (reference sequence). V lost 0 bases to trimming and J lost 6 bases, with 8 bases between them. The CDR3 has 12 amino acids. The DNA for the CDR3 is TGTGCCTGGAGTGTTGGACAGCATGGCTACACCTTC. This translates into CAWSVGQHGYTF.

This clone turned up a few times. This chain connects TRBV28 to TRBJ1-4; 11 nucleotides match TRBD1. The CDR3 spans 15 residues. Trimming at V came to 6 bases and at J to 8 bases, leaving 8 bases not matched to a gene. From germline, CDR1 is MDHEN and CDR2 SYDVKM. The CDR3 DNA is TGTGCCAGCAGCCCTGGACAGGGGGCGTACGAAAAACTGTTTTTT. It is translated as CASSPGQGAYEKLFF.

The rearrangement joins TRBV2 to TRBJ1-5; 9 bases are a match to TRBD1. The J segment lost 0 bases and the V segment lost 6 bases, leaving 9 bases of the junction unmatched. Germline CDR1 SNHLY, CDR2 FYNNEI. CDR3 length: 17 residues. The CDR3 region has the DNA TGTGCCAGCAGCGTGGGACAGGGTGATAATAGCAATCAGCCCCAGCATTTT. It codes for CASSVGQGDNSNQPQHF.

The chain has TRBV25-1 and TRBJ2-1, with 10 bases matching TRBD2. The CDR3 runs to 16 residues. CDR1 and CDR2 (germline): MGHDK, SYGVNS. The J segment lost 0 bases and the V segment lost 5 bases, leaving 4 bases of the junction unmatched. In DNA form, the CDR3 reads TGTGCCAGCAGTTCCTCTAGCGGGAGCTCCTACAATGAGCAGTTCTTC. As protein: CASSSSSGSSYNEQFF.

This chain uses TRBV10-3 with TRBJ1-2; the match to TRBD1 covers 8 bases. Germline assignment: CDR1 ENHRY and CDR2 SYGVKD. This CDR3 is 15 amino acids long. Trimming cost V 8 bases and J 0 bases; bases outside gene matches: 8. CDR3 nucleotide sequence: TGTGCCATCCAGGACAGGGTTGAAGCTAACTATGGCTACACCTTC. Its protein product is CAIQDRVEANYGYTF.

This clone was recorded a few times. This rearrangement joins TRBV5-4 to TRBJ2-3; 11 bases agree with TRBD2. The CDR3 has 18 amino acids. Germline V CDR1 and CDR2: SGHNT, YYREEE (reference sequence). Unmatched junction bases numbered 10, after V lost 1 base and J lost 3 bases. The CDR3 spells CASSLPPALAGGTDTQYF. CDR3 bases: TGTGCCAGCAGCTTGCCACCGGCGCTAGCGGGAGGTACAGATACGCAGTATTTT.

This clone was counted a few times. The chain is built from TRBV19 and TRBJ2-3; 8 bases align to TRBD1. This CDR3 is built from 14 residues. V shed 4 bases and J 4 bases; nucleotides not matched to a gene: 4. The germline V gene encodes CDR1 LNHDA and CDR2 SQIVND (reference sequence). The CDR3 DNA sequence: TGTGCCAGTAGTAAGACAGGGGCCTCAGATACGCAGTATTTT. Translating it yields CASSKTGASDTQYF.

CDR3 region: CASSESQGNQPQHF. As DNA, the CDR3 is TGCGCCAGCAGTGAGTCACAGGGGAATCAGCCCCAGCATTTT. The chain couples TRBV10-2 to TRBJ1-5; 7 bases match TRBD1. The CDR3 extends over 14 amino acids. From germline, CDR1 is WSHSY and CDR2 SAAADI. V lost 0 bases, J lost 4 bases, and 0 bases stayed unmatched.

V is TRBV7-2 and J is TRBJ2-1, with D uncertain. The CDR3 is made up of 12 amino acids. The V gene's germline CDR1 is SGHTA and CDR2 FQGNSA. V was pared by 4 bases and J by 10 bases, with 11 bases between. The CDR3 spells CASSSYRVEQFF. Written as DNA, the CDR3 is TGTGCCAGCAGCTCGTACCGGGTCGAGCAGTTCTTC.

This clone has just a few counts. The V gene is TRBV18, the J gene TRBJ2-1; TRBD2 matches 11 bases. The V gene's germline CDR1 is KGHSH and CDR2 LQKENI. The ends lost 1 base at V and 6 bases at J; junction bases unmatched: 5. This CDR3 region has 16 residues. This chain's CDR3 is CASSPRRTSGSNEQFF. CDR3 coding DNA: TGTGCCAGCTCACCACGGAGAACTAGCGGGAGCAATGAGCAGTTCTTC.

This clone was seen only a few times. The chain has TRBV2 and TRBJ2-7; D is possibly TRBD2 (5 bases). V gave up 2 bases and J gave up 5 bases, with 7 bases separating them. Germline CDR1 and CDR2: SNHLY and FYNNEI. This CDR3 has 12 amino acids. The CDR3 DNA sequence: TGTGCCAGCAGTGAACGGGGTCACGAGCAGTACTTC. Translating it yields CASSERGHEQYF.

This chain uses TRBV5-1 with TRBJ1-2, with D perhaps TRBD1 (5 bases). The CDR3 extends over 13 amino acids. CDR1 is SGHRS and CDR2 is YFSETQ in the germline V gene. V was trimmed by 1 base and J by 8 bases, leaving 12 bases between them. Here the CDR3 reads CASSLPPDSGYTF. The CDR3 nucleotides read TGCGCCAGCAGCTTGCCCCCCGACAGCGGCTACACCTTC.

This clone was seen a few times. This rearrangement joins TRBV29-1 to TRBJ1-2; 10 positions match TRBD1. J lost 5 bases, V lost 7 bases, and 7 bases had no gene match. Germline loops: CDR1 SQVTM, CDR2 ANQGSEA. The CDR3 contains 13 residues. The CDR3 here is CSASGTGEYGYTF. The CDR3 region has the DNA TGCAGCGCCTCCGGGACAGGGGAGTATGGCTACACCTTC.

This chain joins TRBV15 and TRBJ1-4; TRBD1 matches 7 bases. The CDR3 is 15 amino acids. J was trimmed by 4 bases and V by 3 bases; bases with no gene match: 5. CDR1 and CDR2 (germline): LNHNV, YYDKDF (reference sequence). CDR3: CATSRETGYNEKLFF. The CDR3, as DNA: TGTGCCACCAGCAGGGAGACAGGGTATAATGAAAAACTGTTTTTT.

The chain links TRBV19 to TRBJ2-5; 10 nucleotides line up with TRBD1. CDR3 size: 18 residues. From germline, CDR1 is LNHDA and CDR2 SQIVND (reference sequence). V was clipped by 6 bases and J by 1 base; unmatched bases: 14. The CDR3 here is CASSQGTGVASIQETQYF. The CDR3 nucleotides are TGTGCCAGTAGCCAAGGGACAGGGGTCGCCAGCATCCAAGAGACCCAGTACTTC.

This clone showed up just a few times. The chain recombines TRBV7-9 with TRBJ2-7; D remains ambiguous. Trimming took off 2 bases at V and 1 base at J, with 6 bases between the two ends. There are 13 residues in the CDR3. Per germline, CDR1 SEHNR and CDR2 FQNEAQ (reference sequence). CDR3: CASSLPLSYEQYF. The CDR3 DNA reads TGTGCCAGCAGCTTACCCTTATCCTACGAGCAGTACTTC.

This clone was recorded a few times. This chain uses TRBV18 with TRBJ2-7; D is uncertain. The CDR3 length is 13 residues. V was clipped by 0 bases and J by 8 bases, with 11 bases between them. The germline V gene encodes CDR1 KGHSH and CDR2 LQKENI. CDR3 loop: CASSPPVLEKQYF. CDR3 bases: TGTGCCAGCTCACCACCAGTACTGGAGAAGCAGTACTTC. Together with reference TRBV18 and TRBJ2-7, the CDR3 gives the full variable domain: NAGVMQNPRHLVRRRGQEARLRCSPMKGHSHVYWYRQLPEEGLKFMVYLQKENIIDESGMPKERFSAEFPKEGPSILRIQQVVRGDSAAYFCASSPPVLEKQYFGPGTRLTVT.

The gene calls are TRBV18 and TRBJ2-5, with TRBD1 identical over 8 bases. In germline, CDR1 is KGHSH, CDR2 LQKENI. The CDR3 contains 13 residues. With V trimmed by 8 bases and J by 4 bases, 6 bases remained unmatched. CDR3 residues: CASLDRGRETQYF. The CDR3 region has the DNA TGTGCCAGCCTCGACAGGGGCAGAGAGACCCAGTACTTC.